This TCR beta chain was identified in a study of CD8 T cells in Susac syndrome. Study information: Patients with Susac syndrome were therapy-naive, treated with corticosteroids, or treated with intravenous immunoglobulin alone when blood was collected. Study observations and caveats: CD4+ T cell repertoires in Susac syndrome exhibited no evidence of clonal expansion.

The RNA input was about 0.5 to 1 ug, and it was reverse transcribed with random hexamers. The amplification used immunoSEQ multiplex PCR on TCR beta CDR3; it spanned 54 Vbeta and 13 Jbeta. One entry per CDR3 protein results from TCRdb running MiXCR on the immunoSEQ multiplex PCR reads. In the table there are around 170,000 distinct CDR3 sequences, nearly 97% of which are singletons. This clonotype was counted a single time. Its antigen is not identified. The V end was cut by 2 bases, the J end by 8 bases, with 6 bases between. Germline lookup yields CDR1 LGHDT and CDR2 YNNKEL (reference sequence). The CDR3 length is 12 residues. Fulfillment of recently defined diagnostic criteria for definite or probable disease was shown by the patients with Susac syndrome.

Sequences were obtained from CD4+ T cells from PBMCs. This chain connects TRBV3-1 to TRBJ2-2; D is ambiguous. This sequence was found in a human donor with Susac syndrome. The CDR3 nucleotides are TGTGCCAGCAGCCAATTTCGTGGGGAGCTGTTTTTT. This encodes CASSQFRGELFF.